This T cell receptor beta chain was found in a study of T cells after yellow fever vaccination (dated by TCRdb to between 2018 and 2021). With respect to the entire study: Using CD3, CD45RA, CCR7 and CD95 staining, memory subsets (EM, EMRA, CM and Tscm) were sorted on a BD FACS Aria III. The SMART-Seq v4 Ultra Low Input RNA kit was used to prepare libraries from fractions with low cell numbers. Bulk TCR alpha and beta repertoires were sequenced longitudinally to track T-cell clones before and after primary and booster YFV17D yellow fever vaccination. Two healthy male donors, one aged 18 to 30 and one aged 30 to 39 years, were included in the cohort. Bulk PBMC replicates and cell subsets were isolated from blood drawn at multiple timepoints before and after both primary and secondary immunization. Memory subsets were sorted on days 0, 15 and 45 and at 18 months following primary vaccination, and on days 0, 15 and 45 following the 30-year booster.

This specimen's treatment or condition label, interpreted: live attenuated yellow fever vaccine strain. PBMCs were isolated from peripheral blood using a standard Ficoll-Paque protocol. For sorted memory subsets, RNA extraction was done with the RNeasy Micro Kit. Study-wide conclusions, independent of this receptor: After the booster, most clones that had expanded after primary vaccination were detected again (over 95% of CD4 and roughly nine tenths of CD8), suggesting broad maintenance of memory. The secondary T-cell response was found to be weaker but faster than the primary response, with a peak reached on day 5 rather than on day 15. The study included only a couple of donors, which limits how far the findings can be generalized. Computational filtering was needed because FACS-sorted repertoires could contain abundant contaminating clonotypes from the bulk population. A small share of clonotypes occurred in both CD4 and CD8 compartments, likely arising from convergent recombination. On day 0, almost all vaccine-responding clonotypes were below detection in the sorted memory subsets.

TCR cDNA was synthesized by 5'RACE template switching, through which a universal primer site and unique molecular identifiers were introduced. Priming for cDNA synthesis came from both the TCR alpha and TCR beta constant segments. Two PCR steps were used to amplify libraries, with sample barcodes and sequencing adapters being added in the second step. Libraries were sequenced on Illumina HiSeq 2500 (2x100 bp) or NovaSeq (2x150 bp). The authors' analysis ran thus. MIGEC handled demultiplexing of reads and collapsing into UMI consensus sequences, while MiXCR performed V(D)J alignment. Clonotypes responding to the vaccine were identified with edgeR on replicate PBMC samples, with the criteria of FDR below 0.01 and a log2 fold change above 5 up to day 15. Bulk clonotypes were assigned CD4 or CD8 identity according to which sequenced CD4 or CD8 repertoire held them at higher abundance. To estimate the distribution of each clone across memory phenotypes, clonotype frequencies in memory subsets were weighted by FACS-sorted cell numbers. TCRdb itself trimmed the public reads at Q25 with fastp, ran MiXCR and retained productive beta chains. Entries that share a CDR3 protein sequence are merged under the most common genes and DNA. These V and J calls are TCRdb output, not the study's own analysis. Within this sample are roughly 32,000 distinct CDR3 sequences, with approximately 7% of them counted one time only. The ten most abundant clones make up 20% to 25% of the sample.

Reading the germline V gene gives CDR1 MNHNS and CDR2 SASEGT. The CDR3 holds 16 amino acids from the cysteine to the phenylalanine. The kept DNA is CDR3 alone, 48 bases in frame from the first base. V is trimmed back by 7 bases and J by 0 bases, and the junction contains 11 bases that no gene match accounts for. With regard to this clonotype: Base qualities are not recorded, but no much larger clone differs from it by a single base.

The starting material was PBMCs, either bulk or a sorted T-cell subset (CD4+, CD8+, memory, or dextramer-sorted; not recorded which), obtained on the day of the first yellow fever vaccination. The V and J segments used are TRBV6-1 and TRBJ2-5; TRBD1 agrees with 7 junctional bases. The TCR comes from a man younger than 35 who received the YFV17D yellow fever vaccine. The nucleotide sequence reads TGTGCCAGCACTCTAAGGGGGACAGCCCACCAAGAGACCCAGTACTTC. The translation is CASTLRGTAHQETQYF.